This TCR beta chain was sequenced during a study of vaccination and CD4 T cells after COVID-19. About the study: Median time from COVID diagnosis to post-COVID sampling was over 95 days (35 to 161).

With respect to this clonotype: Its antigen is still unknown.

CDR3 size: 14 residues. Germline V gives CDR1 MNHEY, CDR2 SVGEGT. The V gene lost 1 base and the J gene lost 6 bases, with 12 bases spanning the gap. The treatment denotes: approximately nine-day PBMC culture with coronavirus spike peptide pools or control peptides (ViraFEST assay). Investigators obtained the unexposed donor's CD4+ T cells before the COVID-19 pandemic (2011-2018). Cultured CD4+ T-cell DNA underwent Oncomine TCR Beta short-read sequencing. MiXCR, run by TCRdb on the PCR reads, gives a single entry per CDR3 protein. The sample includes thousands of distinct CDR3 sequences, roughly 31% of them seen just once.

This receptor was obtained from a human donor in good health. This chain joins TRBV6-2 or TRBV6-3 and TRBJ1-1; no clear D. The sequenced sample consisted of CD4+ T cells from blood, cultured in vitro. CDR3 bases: TGTGCCAGCAGTTACTTGCTCGAGCTTGCTGAAGCTTTCTTT. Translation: CASSYLLELAEAFF.